This TCR beta chain was captured in a study of blood T cell repertoires in COVID-19 (dated by TCRdb to the early 2020s). For the study in its entirety: Samples from collaborators originated in the United States, Italy and Spain and spanned both the acute and convalescent phases of COVID-19. The material from the prospective study consisted of cDNA or gDNA derived from T cells, B-cell-depleted T cells, or PBMCs. Subjects who had been exposed to COVID-19, were actively infected with it, or had recovered from it provided the deeply sampled blood TCRbeta repertoires that made up the dataset. The repertoires were released in a freely available public database meant as a resource for research on the immune response to SARS-CoV-2. Samples were obtained from the ongoing ImmuneRACE study (first 160 participants) and from about 1,300 subjects provided by 6 global collaborators. Nearly every sample came with metadata listing a de-identified subject ID, COVID-19 status, age in years and sex. Where available, HLA class I and class II types were taken from metadata supplied by the sample provider and were not determined by assay-based typing.

Worth noting for this clone: No cognate antigen has been identified for it. No qualities accompany the bases; no much larger clone lies one base away.

According to the germline V gene (reference sequence), CDR1 reads LGHDT and CDR2 reads YNNKEL. From the cysteine up to the phenylalanine, the CDR3 has a length of 15 residues. CDR3 DNA is the only sequence kept; it has 45 bases, read in frame from the first base. V is pruned by 4 bases and J by 5 bases, leaving 4 bases of the junction without a gene match. Here is what the overall study found, with its caveats: Clinical and demographic metadata were provided uncurated, with the amount varying by source and participant.

Samples from volunteer blood donors who had recovered from COVID-19 were contributed by a second Seattle source. Each collaborating institution followed its own protocols to collect whole blood in K2EDTA tubes. For TCRbeta analysis, collaborator samples were shipped as frozen whole blood, as isolated PBMCs, or as DNA extracted from either sample type. TCRbeta CDR3 regions were amplified from genomic DNA by means of the immunoSEQ Assay, a bias-controlled multiplex PCR. The original pipeline was this. Nucleated cell counts per sample were estimated from amplification of reference gene primers within the assay. To quantify the absolute abundance of each unique TCRbeta CDR3 rearrangement, sequence reads were collapsed and filtered. For each sample, productive Simpson clonality was calculated by taking the square root of Simpson's diversity index across productive rearrangements. Held by TCRdb, this immuneACCESS table contains in-frame sequences only and omits some clones. Under half of the omission traces to an unresolved V gene where checked; the cause of the rest is unknown. V and J calls and clone size come straight from that table; D and trimming were deduced from the DNA. The sample profile shows hundreds of thousands of clones; about 89% of them were found once. The ten largest clones take up 7.8% of the sample.

The sequence was collected from a woman aged 45-60 years who had recovered from COVID-19. The sample comprised peripheral blood. The rearranged chain carries TRBV3-1 (or the pseudogene TRBV3-2) and TRBJ1-6, with 8 bases matching TRBD1. CDR3 reads: CASSPGQANNSPLHF. The DNA sequence is TGTGCCAGCAGCCCGGGACAGGCAAATAATTCACCCCTCCACTTT.